These T cell receptor beta chains were read from a single sample in a study of T-cell memory formation after mild COVID-19. MiXCR, applied by TCRdb to the 5' RACE reads, yields one record per CDR3 protein. The data show around 440,000 distinct CDR3 sequences, 15% to 20% seen once. Specimen: PBMCs or a T cell subset sorted from them (not recorded which). Source of these receptors: an adult woman who had mild COVID-19 (a few samples of this study predate the infection). Cell type and time point are not known. CDR3s leave out the opening cysteine and the closing phenylalanine or tryptophan. A row's size may be missing; if present it is once, few, many or a size class.

TRBJ1-5 | few | TRBV18 | ASSGTGEGNQPQH
TRBJ2-7 | . | TRBV12-3/TRBV12-4 | ASREGGAFSYEQY
TRBJ2-7 | few | TRBV4-1 | ASSGRGPRSSYEQY
TRBJ2-5 | few | TRBV5-6 | ASSLIGAGTK
TRBJ1-2 | . | TRBV12-3/TRBV12-4 | ASSQTTGHSGYT
TRBJ2-7 | few | TRBV7-2 | ASSLVTSGTYEQY
TRBJ2-7 | . | TRBV7-2 | ASSLGVSGYEQY
TRBJ1-1 | few | TRBV20-1 | SARSPGAATEAF
TRBJ1-2 | . | TRBV7-9 | ASSSGGFPTANYGYT
TRBJ1-1 | . | TRBV9 | ASSVSGDTEAF
TRBJ1-2 | . | TRBV4-1 | ASSQDDQGGDGYT
TRBJ2-1 | . | TRBV5-1 | ASSSGGEGTYNEQF
TRBJ2-1 | . | TRBV6-6 | ASRTEGYNEQF
TRBJ2-5 | . | TRBV29-1 | SVVRSGETQY
TRBJ1-1 | few | TRBV6-4 | ANIRVVDTEAF
TRBJ2-5 | . | TRBV7-9 | ASSLQGRGQETQY
TRBJ2-3 | . | TRBV27 | ASSLSGQPTDTQY
TRBJ2-2 | . | TRBV7-9 | ASSLPQGPGELF
TRBJ2-1 | . | TRBV7-3 | ASSLTAVAGAYNEQF
TRBJ1-1 | few | TRBV7-8 | ASSYWTGGTEAF
TRBJ2-3 | . | TRBV7-3 | ASSLSRTGSSTDTQY
TRBJ1-1 | . | TRBV5-1 | ASSLVGAGAEAF
TRBJ1-2 | many | TRBV28 | ASSRLTGTGAQRT
TRBJ2-7 | . | TRBV19 | ASSNRPTTGYSYEQY
TRBJ2-7 | . | TRBV5-1 | ASSRTGPTSGEQY
TRBJ2-7 | . | TRBV15 | ATSNRRDDYEQY
TRBJ2-7 | few | TRBV7-9 | ASSRGTLYYEQY
TRBJ2-3 | few | TRBV11-2 | ASSLDGLTDTQY
TRBJ2-7 | . | TRBV11-2 | ASSQEGGHWVYEQY
TRBJ2-1 | few | TRBV5-6 | ASSLGAEGLYNEQF
TRBJ2-7 | . | TRBV6-2/TRBV6-3 | ASSYRGRYYEQY
TRBJ2-3 | . | TRBV9 | ASSVDQRYTDTQY
TRBJ2-7 | few | TRBV5-1 | ASSFLGLSYEQY
TRBJ2-7 | few | TRBV20-1 | SAQVAAKRSSYEQY
TRBJ1-2 | few | TRBV12-3/TRBV12-4 | ASSSPPGQLSSNYGYT
TRBJ1-1 | . | TRBV18 | ASSPGQIKNTEAF
TRBJ1-1 | . | TRBV27 | AVATGNTEAF
TRBJ2-3 | few | TRBV12-3/TRBV12-4 | ASRTPGLASDTQY
TRBJ2-7 | . | TRBV7-9 | ASSPGLASFYEQY
TRBJ1-1 | . | TRBV19 | ASSPRTGTDTEAF
TRBJ2-3 | few | TRBV4-2 | ASSQDKMERELQY
TRBJ1-5 | few | TRBV4-3 | ASSPDRGRNQPQH
TRBJ1-1 | . | TRBV3-1 | ASRGGNEAF
TRBJ2-1 | . | TRBV24-1 | ATSEKAGRYNEQF
TRBJ2-7 | many | TRBV11-1 | ASSPRTGNEQY
TRBJ1-1 | . | TRBV6-5 | ASSYSQGSTEAF
TRBJ2-5 | many | TRBV5-6 | ASSLGAGETQY
TRBJ2-5 | . | TRBV7-9 | ASSFDRGPGETQY
TRBJ1-1 | few | TRBV5-1 | ASSLPGTGGPEAF